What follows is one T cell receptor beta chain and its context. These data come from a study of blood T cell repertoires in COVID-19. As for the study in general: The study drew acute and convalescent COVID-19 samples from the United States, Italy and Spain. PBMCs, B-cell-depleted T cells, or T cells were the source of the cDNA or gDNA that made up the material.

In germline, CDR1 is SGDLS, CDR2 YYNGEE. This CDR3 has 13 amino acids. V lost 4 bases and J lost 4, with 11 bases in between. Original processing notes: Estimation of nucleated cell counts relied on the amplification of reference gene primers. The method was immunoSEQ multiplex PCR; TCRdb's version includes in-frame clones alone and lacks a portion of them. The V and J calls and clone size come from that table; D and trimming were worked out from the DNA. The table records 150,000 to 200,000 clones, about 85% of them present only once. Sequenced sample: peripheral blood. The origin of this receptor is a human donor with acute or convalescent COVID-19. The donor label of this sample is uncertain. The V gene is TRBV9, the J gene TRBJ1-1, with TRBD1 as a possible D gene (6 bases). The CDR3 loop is CASSLGGRTEAFF. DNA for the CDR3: TGTGCCAGCAGCTTAGGGGGGCGCACTGAAGCTTTCTTT.